This T cell receptor beta chain appears in the sequencing data of a study of CD8+ T cells in alopecia areata. This clone was found a few times. Sorted out of PBMCs were CD4+ T cells and CD8+ T cells. The CDR3 sequence is 14 residues long. Germline CDR1 reads SNHLY; CDR2 reads FYNNEI. Between the trimmed V and J ends, which lost 7 bases and 7 bases, there was a span of 19 bases. Extracted RNA was reverse transcribed, and the resulting cDNA served as sequencing template. Assay used: immunoSEQ multiplex PCR; TCRdb lists only in-frame clones, some missing. The sample lists 170,000 or so clones, 59% occurring once.

The sequence derives from a human donor with alopecia areata. Here the sequenced sample was CD4+ T cells sorted from blood, taken at week 0. The chain uses TRBV2 and TRBJ2-5; D is uncertain. CDR3 DNA sequence: TGTGCCAGCACCACCCTGTTGCAGGACGGGACCCAGTACTTC. It encodes CASTTLLQDGTQYF.